This TCR beta chain was retrieved from a study of T cell changes during pregnancy in multiple sclerosis. Here immunoSEQ multiplex PCR was the method, and the copy in TCRdb shows in-frame clones only, minus some. The table records more than 85,000 clones, around 92% of them present only once. V lost 5 bases and J 0 bases, leaving 19 bases between the germline ends. Germline V gene data show CDR1 as SEHNR and CDR2 as FQNEAQ (reference sequence). The length of the CDR3 is 18 residues. This specimen was peripheral blood, taken before pregnancy. J is TRBJ2-2 and V is TRBV7-9; D perhaps matches TRBD1 (7 bases). This clonotype was sampled from a female donor with multiple sclerosis, enrolled in a pregnancy study. The CDR3 DNA sequence: TGTGCCAGCAGCCGTCGACAGGGAGGACGGGCGAACACCGGGGAGCTGTTTTTT. Protein product: CASSRRQGGRANTGELFF.